This T cell receptor (beta chain) appears in the sequencing data of a study of metastatic and nonmetastatic thyroid tumors. Study background: Repertoires of blood and of tissue (tumor or nodule) from malignant and benign thyroid patients were compared. Notes on the study in general: Benign nodules reportedly had significantly lower TCR beta diversity than malignant thyroid tumors in blood and tumor.

The CDR3 runs to 11 residues. Germline CDR1 KGHDR, CDR2 SFDVKD. TCRdb ran MiXCR on the PCR reads. The top ten hold 21% of the sample, which has 25,000 to 35,000 clones, 4% seen once. This clone has ten or more counts. Its antigen is undetermined. Possible read error: a much larger clone is one base away. This sample also contains other DNA sequences that code for the same CDR3. No patient had received any treatment before thyroid surgery. The chain employs TRBV24-1 and TRBJ2-3; D not resolved. The TCR originated in a female donor with papillary thyroid cancer or a benign thyroid nodule (not recorded which). Some clones in this sample may be carry-over from other donors' samples. Specimen: blood. CDR3: CATEGVDTQYF. The CDR3 region has the DNA TGCGCCACTGAAGGAGTAGATACGCAGTATTTT.